These T cell receptor beta chains were read from a single sample in a study of response to subunit inactivated influenza vaccine. Each CDR3 protein is one row after TCRdb ran MiXCR on the RT-PCR reads. This table has more than 400,000 distinct CDR3 sequences, approximately 7.2% appearing once. Sequenced here: PBMCs from blood, sampled less than 30 months after vaccination. The receptors here all came from a man aged 50-75 years who received an inactivated influenza vaccine. The CDR3 runs from the conserved cysteine through the conserved F or W. A D gene is named only where the DNA matches it firmly. Clone size is given for some rows only: seen once, a few or many times, or a class if the clone is expanded.

v_gene,j_gene,d_gene,abundance,CDR3nt,CDR3aa
TRBV7-2,TRBJ1-5,-,many,TGTGCCAGCAGCCCTAACCTAGGTAATCAGCCCCAGCATTTT,CASSPNLGNQPQHF
TRBV4-2,TRBJ2-1,-,-,TGTGCCAGCAGCCGTGGGGCTAGCGACATCAATGAGCAGTTCTTC,CASSRGASDINEQFF
TRBV5-1,TRBJ1-3,-,many,TGCGCCAGCAGCTCAACGGGACGGACCTCTGGAAACACCATATATTTT,CASSSTGRTSGNTIYF
TRBV7-6,TRBJ2-1,TRBD2,few,TGTGCCAGCAGCTTGACTAGCGATTGGACCTACAATGAGCAGTTCTTC,CASSLTSDWTYNEQFF
TRBV6-1,TRBJ2-7,-,few,TGTGCCAGCACCCCCGCGGCAGTCGACGAGAACTACGAGCAGTACTTC,CASTPAAVDENYEQYF
TRBV28,TRBJ2-1,-,few,TGTGCCAGCAGTCAACTCCGGGGTGAGCAGTTCTTC,CASSQLRGEQFF
TRBV7-9,TRBJ2-1,-,few,TGTGCCAGCAGCTTAGGGGAGGTTCACAATGAGCAGTTCTTC,CASSLGEVHNEQFF
TRBV4-1,TRBJ2-3,TRBD2,-,TGCGCCAGCAGCCAAGCAACTAGCGGGGGGCCCACAGATACGCAGTATTTT,CASSQATSGGPTDTQYF
TRBV20-1,TRBJ2-4,TRBD1,few,TGCAGTGCTAGAGGACCGGGACAGGGTATGGGTCGAGCCAAAAACATTCAGTACTTC,CSARGPGQGMGRAKNIQYF
TRBV5-1,TRBJ2-2,TRBD1,-,TGCGCCAGTCCCGAGGTCCGGGACAGATCCACCACCGGGGAGCTGTTTTTT,CASPEVRDRSTTGELFF
TRBV20-1,TRBJ2-2,-,many,TGCAGTGCTAGAAAGGGTAGAGCTACCGGGGAGCTGTTTTTT,CSARKGRATGELFF
TRBV5-1,TRBJ1-1,TRBD1,many,TGCGCCAGCAGCTTGGAGGCAGGGGGCCGGGTCACTGAAGCTTTCTTT,CASSLEAGGRVTEAFF
TRBV20-1,TRBJ2-7,TRBD2,-,TGCAGTGCTAGAGATGTGCTAGCGGGAGCCCACGAGCAGTACTTC,CSARDVLAGAHEQYF
TRBV18,TRBJ2-4,-,few,TGTGCCAGCTCACCGGAGGGGACGGGCATTCAGTACTTC,CASSPEGTGIQYF
TRBV5-1,TRBJ1-4,-,few,TGCGCCAGCAGCCCCTCCCTCAGGGAGATGAGTGAAAAAATGTTTTTT,CASSPSLREMSEKMFF
TRBV29-1,TRBJ2-5,-,many,TGCAGCGTTGCCCAAGCAACAGCCAAGAACTTC,CSVAQATAKNF
TRBV20-1,TRBJ1-4,-,-,TGCAGTGCTAAGCCGGGAGCAACTAATGAAAAACTGTTTTTT,CSAKPGATNEKLFF
TRBV19,TRBJ2-3,-,few,TGTGCCAGTAGTATTTGGTGGGGACTGAATAGCACAGATACGCAGTATTTT,CASSIWWGLNSTDTQYF
TRBV6-4,TRBJ2-1,TRBD2,few,TGTGCCAGCAGTGACACTAGCGGGGGGACCAAGACCTACAATGAGCAGTTCTTC,CASSDTSGGTKTYNEQFF
TRBV12-3/TRBV12-4,TRBJ1-1,-,many,TGTGCCAGTTCGGGCCACACTGAAGCTTTCTTT,CASSGHTEAFF
TRBV4-2,TRBJ2-1,-,-,TGTGCCAGCAGCCAAGATTTACCAGCGGCGAACAGGGCATCCTACAATGAGCAGTTCTTC,CASSQDLPAANRASYNEQFF
TRBV20-1,TRBJ2-1,-,many,TGCAGTGCTAGAGACACCCTAGCATCTGAGCAGTTCTTC,CSARDTLASEQFF
TRBV5-1,TRBJ2-1,TRBD2,-,TGCGCCAGCAGCCCGTTGGCTAGCGGGGGCCATTACAATGAGCAGTTCTTC,CASSPLASGGHYNEQFF
TRBV5-1,TRBJ2-2,-,many,TGCGCCAGCAGCCCGTCACTCCCGAACACCGGGGAGCTGTTTTTT,CASSPSLPNTGELFF
TRBV12-3/TRBV12-4,TRBJ2-4,-,-,TGTGCCAGCAGTTTAGCGGGGACGGTAGCCAAAAACATTCAGTACTTC,CASSLAGTVAKNIQYF
TRBV20-1,TRBJ2-7,-,many,TGCAGTGCTAGAGGACTAGTCCACTCCTACGAGCAGTACTTC,CSARGLVHSYEQYF
TRBV4-1,TRBJ1-2,-,many,TGCGCCAGCAGCCAAGCTCGCTATGGCTACACCTTC,CASSQARYGYTF
TRBV4-1,TRBJ2-7,TRBD1,many,TGCGCCAGCAGCTTCCACAGGGGTACCGAGCAGTACTTC,CASSFHRGTEQYF
TRBV6-6,TRBJ2-5,TRBD1,-,TGTGCCAGCAGTTACTACAGGGGAGAGACCCAGTACTTC,CASSYYRGETQYF
TRBV12-3/TRBV12-4,TRBJ2-1,-,many,TGTGCCAGCCAGGTCTTGGGGTCCTACAATGAGCAGTTCTTC,CASQVLGSYNEQFF
TRBV30,TRBJ2-1,-,few,TGTGCCTGGAGTGAGACTAGTTCCGTCTACAATGAGCAGTTCTTC,CAWSETSSVYNEQFF
TRBV20-1,TRBJ2-3,TRBD2,many,TGCAGTGCTAGAGATCTCGAGCTAGCGGGAGGGCCGTGGACAGATACGCAGTATTTT,CSARDLELAGGPWTDTQYF